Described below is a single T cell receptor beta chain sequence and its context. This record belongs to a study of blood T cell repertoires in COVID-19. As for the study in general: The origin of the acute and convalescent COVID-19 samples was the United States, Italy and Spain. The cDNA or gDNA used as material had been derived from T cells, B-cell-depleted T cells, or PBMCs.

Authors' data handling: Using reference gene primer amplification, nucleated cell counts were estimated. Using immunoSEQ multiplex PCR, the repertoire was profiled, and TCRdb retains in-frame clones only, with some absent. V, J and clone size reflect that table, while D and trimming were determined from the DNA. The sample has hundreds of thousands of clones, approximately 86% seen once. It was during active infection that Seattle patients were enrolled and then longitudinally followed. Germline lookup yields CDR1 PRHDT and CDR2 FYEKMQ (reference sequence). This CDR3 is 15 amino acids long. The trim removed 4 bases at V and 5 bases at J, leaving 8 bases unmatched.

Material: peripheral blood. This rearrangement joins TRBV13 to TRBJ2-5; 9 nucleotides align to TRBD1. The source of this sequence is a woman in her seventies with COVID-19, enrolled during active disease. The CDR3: CASSYTGGSGETQYF. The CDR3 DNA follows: TGTGCCAGCAGCTACACAGGGGGCTCCGGGGAGACCCAGTACTTC.